This T cell receptor beta chain was recorded in a study of blood T cell repertoires in COVID-19. About the study: Samples came from the United States, Italy and Spain, spanning acute and convalescent COVID-19. T cells, B-cell-depleted T cells, or PBMCs provided the cDNA or gDNA that served as material.

As handled by the study authors: How many nucleated cells were present was estimated from reference gene primer amplification. Only in-frame clones appear in the TCRdb table, and some are missing; sequencing was by immunoSEQ multiplex PCR. That table gives V, J and clone size, and the DNA gave D and trimming. In the table there are roughly 200,000 clones, 85% to 90% of which are singletons. J was trimmed by 3 bases and V by 9 bases; bases with no gene match: 7. Germline V gene lookup returns CDR1 MNHEY and CDR2 SVGAGI. CDR3 length equals 13 residues. The chain joins TRBV6-5 to TRBJ2-7, with 8 bases fitting TRBD1. Material for sequencing was peripheral blood. The sequence derives from a man at least 80 years old with acute or convalescent COVID-19. The DNA for the CDR3 is TGTGCCAGTCGCCCCAGGGGGCGCTACGAGCAGTACTTC. As protein: CASRPRGRYEQYF.